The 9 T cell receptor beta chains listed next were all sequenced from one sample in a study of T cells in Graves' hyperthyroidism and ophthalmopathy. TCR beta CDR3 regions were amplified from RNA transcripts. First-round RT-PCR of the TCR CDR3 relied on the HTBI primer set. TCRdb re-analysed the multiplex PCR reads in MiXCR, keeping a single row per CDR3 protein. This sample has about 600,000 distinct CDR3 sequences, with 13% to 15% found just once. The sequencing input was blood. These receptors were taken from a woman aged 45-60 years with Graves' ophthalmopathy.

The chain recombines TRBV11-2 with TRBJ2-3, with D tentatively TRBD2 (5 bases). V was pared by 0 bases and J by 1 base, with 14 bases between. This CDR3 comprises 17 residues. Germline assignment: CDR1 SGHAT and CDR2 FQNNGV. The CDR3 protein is CASSLDRAGLGTDTQYF. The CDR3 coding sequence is TGTGCCAGCAGCTTAGATCGGGCGGGCCTAGGCACAGATACGCAGTATTTT.

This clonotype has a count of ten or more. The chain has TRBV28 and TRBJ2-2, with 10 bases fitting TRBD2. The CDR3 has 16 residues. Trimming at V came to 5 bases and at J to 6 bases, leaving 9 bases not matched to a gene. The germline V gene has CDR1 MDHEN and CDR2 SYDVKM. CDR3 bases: TGTGCCAGCAGTGTCACTCTAGCGGGAGTCGCCGGGGAGCTGTTTTTT. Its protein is CASSVTLAGVAGELFF. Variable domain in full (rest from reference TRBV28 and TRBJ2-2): DVKVTQSSRYLVKRTGEKVFLECVQDMDHENMFWYRQDPGLGLRLIYFSYDVKMKEKGDIPEGYSVSREKKERFSLILESASTNQTSMYLCASSVTLAGVAGELFFGEGSRLTVL.

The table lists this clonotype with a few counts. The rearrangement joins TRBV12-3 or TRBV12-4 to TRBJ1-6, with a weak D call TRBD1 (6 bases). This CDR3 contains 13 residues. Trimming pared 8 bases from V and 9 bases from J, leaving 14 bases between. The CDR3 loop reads CASGLGGASPLHF. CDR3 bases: TGTGCCAGCGGTCTTGGGGGGGCTTCACCCCTCCACTTT.

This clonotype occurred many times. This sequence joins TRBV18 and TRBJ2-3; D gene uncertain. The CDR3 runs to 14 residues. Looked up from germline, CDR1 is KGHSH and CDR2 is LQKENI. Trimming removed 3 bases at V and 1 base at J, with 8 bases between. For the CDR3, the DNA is TGTGCCAGCTCACCCCCGTTTGGCACAGATACGCAGTATTTT. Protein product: CASSPPFGTDTQYF.

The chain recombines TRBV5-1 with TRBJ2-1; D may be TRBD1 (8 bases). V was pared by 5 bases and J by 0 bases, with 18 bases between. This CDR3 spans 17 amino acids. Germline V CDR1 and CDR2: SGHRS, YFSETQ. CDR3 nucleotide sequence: TGCGCCAGCAGTTCTTACAGGGGGGAGGGCTCCTACAATGAGCAGTTCTTC. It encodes CASSSYRGEGSYNEQFF. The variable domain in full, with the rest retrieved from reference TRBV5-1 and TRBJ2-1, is KAGVTQTPRYLIKTRGQQVTLSCSPISGHRSVSWYQQTPGQGLQFLFEYFSETQRNKGNFPGRFSGRQFSNSRSEMNVSTLELGDSALYLCASSSYRGEGSYNEQFFGPGTRLTVL.

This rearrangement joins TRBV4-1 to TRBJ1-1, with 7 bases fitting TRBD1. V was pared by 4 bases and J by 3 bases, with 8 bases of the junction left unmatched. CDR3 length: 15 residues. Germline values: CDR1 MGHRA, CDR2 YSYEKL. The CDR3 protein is CASSRLQGQDTEAFF. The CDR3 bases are TGCGCCAGCAGCCGCCTACAGGGGCAGGACACTGAAGCTTTCTTT.

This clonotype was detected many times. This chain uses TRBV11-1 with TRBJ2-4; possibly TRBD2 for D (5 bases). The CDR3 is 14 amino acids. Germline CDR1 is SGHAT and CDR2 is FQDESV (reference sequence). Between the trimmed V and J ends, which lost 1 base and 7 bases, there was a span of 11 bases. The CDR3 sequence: CASSLVRESNIQYF. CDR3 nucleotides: TGTGCCAGCAGCTTAGTAAGGGAGTCGAACATTCAGTACTTC.

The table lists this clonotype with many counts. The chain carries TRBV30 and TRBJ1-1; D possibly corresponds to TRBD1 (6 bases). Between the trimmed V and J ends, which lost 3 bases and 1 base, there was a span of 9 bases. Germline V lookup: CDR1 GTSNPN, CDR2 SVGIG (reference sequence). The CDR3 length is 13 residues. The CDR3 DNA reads TGTGCCTGGAGACAGGGCAGGAACACTGAAGCTTTCTTT. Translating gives CAWRQGRNTEAFF.

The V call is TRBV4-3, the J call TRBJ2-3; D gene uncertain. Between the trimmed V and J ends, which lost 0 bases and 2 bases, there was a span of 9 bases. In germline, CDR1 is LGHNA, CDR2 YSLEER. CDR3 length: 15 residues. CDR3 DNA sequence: TGCGCCAGCAGCCAAGATCCTAGAAACACAGATACGCAGTATTTT. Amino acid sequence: CASSQDPRNTDTQYF.